Shown below are 4 T cell receptor beta chains from a single sample sequenced in a study of T-cell reconstitution after alpha-beta-depleted transplantation in children. The library targeted TCRbeta and was prepared with unique molecular identifiers. TCRdb recomputed calls from the PCR reads with MiXCR, one row per CDR3 protein. The sample lists around 960,000 distinct CDR3 sequences, about 29% occurring once. The specimen comprised PBMCs, mostly from graft donor cells, sampled 360 days after TCRalphabeta/CD19-depleted stem cell transplant. The receptors here all came from a boy less than two years old who had a stem cell transplant for SCID, so the T cells may come from the graft donor.

The rearrangement joins TRBV5-6 to TRBJ1-4; D is unclear. The V and J ends lost 4 bases and 4 bases respectively, with 11 bases between them. This CDR3 contains 14 residues. The germline gives CDR1 SGHDT, CDR2 YYEEEE. The CDR3 here is CASSLRTLNEKLFF. For the CDR3, the DNA is TGTGCCAGCAGCCTGAGGACCCTTAATGAAAAACTGTTTTTT.

This clonotype was counted a few times. V gene TRBV5-4 combines with J gene TRBJ2-2; 8 positions agree with TRBD2. The germline CDR1 and CDR2 sequences are SGHNT and YYREEE (reference sequence). This CDR3 region has 17 residues. V shed 1 base and J 0 bases; nucleotides not matched to a gene: 5. The CDR3 here is CASSLRSGGPNTGELFF. The CDR3 bases are TGTGCCAGCAGCTTGAGGAGCGGGGGCCCGAACACCGGGGAGCTGTTTTTT.

V is TRBV6-2 or TRBV6-3 and J is TRBJ2-1; 12 bases agree with TRBD2. Germline loops: CDR1 MNHEY, CDR2 SVGEGT. This CDR3 is 15 amino acids long. The junction had 7 bases not matched to a gene; V was cut back by 4 bases and J by 9 bases. The CDR3 bases are TGTGCCAGCAGTTGGCTAGCGGGGGGGCCGATTGAGCAGTTCTTC. This sequence encodes CASSWLAGGPIEQFF.

V gene TRBV29-1 combines with J gene TRBJ2-1; TRBD1 is a possible D gene (5 bases). Germline values: CDR1 SQVTM, CDR2 ANQGSEA. The CDR3 extends over 14 amino acids. V gave up 1 base and J gave up 5 bases, with 12 bases separating them. Written as DNA, the CDR3 is TGCAGCGTTGAAGGGACACACCTCGACAATGAGCAGTTCTTC. Amino acids: CSVEGTHLDNEQFF.